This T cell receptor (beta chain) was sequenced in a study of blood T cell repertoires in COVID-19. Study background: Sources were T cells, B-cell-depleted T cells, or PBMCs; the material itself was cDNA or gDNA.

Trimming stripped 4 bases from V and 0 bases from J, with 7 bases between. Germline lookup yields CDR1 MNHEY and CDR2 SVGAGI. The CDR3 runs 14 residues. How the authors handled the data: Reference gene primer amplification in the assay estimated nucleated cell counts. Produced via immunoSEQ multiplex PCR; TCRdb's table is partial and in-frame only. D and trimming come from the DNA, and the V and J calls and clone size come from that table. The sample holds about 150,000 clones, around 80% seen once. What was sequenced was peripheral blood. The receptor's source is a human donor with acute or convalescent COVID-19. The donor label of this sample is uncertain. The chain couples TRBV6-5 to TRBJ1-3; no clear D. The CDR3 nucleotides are TGTGCCAGCAGTTCTTCAGTCTCTGGAAACACCATATATTTT. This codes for CASSSSVSGNTIYF.